A selection of T cell receptor beta chains follows, all from one sample in a study of cytomegalovirus exposure and HLA in healthy donors. Profiling relied on immunoSEQ multiplex PCR, and the TCRdb table lists in-frame clones only, not all of them. The top ten clones hold roughly 0.7% of a sample with fewer than 250,000 clones, around four fifths of them seen once. The sequenced sample consisted of PBMCs. The receptors were gathered from a boy between 2 and 10 years old in good health and CMV-seronegative. Both conserved end residues are part of each CDR3. D genes are given only for firm matches. The size of a clone is reported for some rows only, either as once, few or many, or as a class for expanded clones.

J gene	CDR3 length	clone size	V gene	D gene	CDR3 protein	CDR3 DNA
TRBJ1-6	14	NA	TRBV30	TRBD1	CAWSLDRGNSPLHF	TGTGCCTGGAGTCTTGACAGGGGGAATTCACCCCTCCACTTT
TRBJ1-1	11	NA	TRBV6-1	TRBD1	CATQGGSEAFF	TGTGCCACCCAAGGGGGCTCTGAAGCTTTCTTT
TRBJ1-4	16	NA	TRBV10-2	NA	CASSLVVVPRGEKLFF	TGCGCCAGCAGCCTAGTAGTGGTTCCTAGAGGGGAAAAACTGTTTTTT
TRBJ2-2	15	NA	TRBV7-9	TRBD1	CASSLVQGDTGELFF	TGTGCCAGCAGCTTAGTACAGGGGGACACCGGGGAGCTGTTTTTT
TRBJ1-2	15	NA	TRBV19	TRBD1	CASSPGTAIVYGYTF	TGTGCCAGTAGCCCCGGGACAGCCATCGTCTATGGCTACACCTTC
TRBJ1-2	14	NA	TRBV4-2	NA	CASSQDQANYGYTF	TGTGCCAGCAGCCAAGATCAAGCAAACTATGGCTACACCTTC
TRBJ1-2	15	NA	TRBV5-4	TRBD1	CASSFTGGQGGGYTF	TGTGCCAGCAGCTTTACCGGCGGACAGGGGGGTGGCTACACCTTC
TRBJ1-5	15	NA	TRBV30	NA	CAWSVGDFADQPQHF	TGTGCCTGGAGTGTTGGGGACTTTGCCGATCAGCCCCAGCATTTT
TRBJ1-2	14	NA	TRBV23-1	TRBD1	CASIPTGGRGGYTF	TGCGCCAGCATCCCAACAGGGGGGCGGGGCGGCTACACCTTC
TRBJ2-7	15	NA	TRBV7-8	TRBD2	CASSLRIAGVREQYF	TGTGCCAGCAGCTTACGGATAGCGGGAGTCCGGGAGCAGTACTTC
TRBJ1-5	18	once	TRBV27	TRBD1	CASSATDRGGLSNQPQHF	TGTGCCAGCAGTGCGACCGACAGGGGTGGGTTAAGCAATCAGCCCCAGCATTTT
TRBJ2-5	15	once	TRBV4-1	NA	CASSQASGTPETQYF	TGCGCCAGCAGCCAGGCGTCAGGGACACCAGAGACCCAGTACTTC
TRBJ1-5	14	NA	TRBV4-2	NA	CASSQGRKGQPQHF	TGTGCCAGCAGCCAAGGGCGGAAAGGTCAGCCCCAGCATTTT
TRBJ1-4	15	NA	TRBV7-8	NA	CASSLGVGEGEKLFF	TGTGCCAGCAGCTTAGGTGTAGGGGAAGGGGAAAAACTGTTTTTT
TRBJ2-5	14	NA	TRBV5-1	NA	CASSLRRPQETQYF	TGCGCCAGCAGCTTGAGGAGACCCCAAGAGACCCAGTACTTC
TRBJ1-1	14	NA	TRBV7-6	NA	CASSPTGKHTEAFF	TGTGCCAGCAGCCCGACCGGGAAGCACACTGAAGCTTTCTTT
TRBJ2-7	15	NA	TRBV9	TRBD1	CASSARDRSLYEQYF	TGTGCCAGCAGCGCCCGGGACAGAAGCCTCTACGAGCAGTACTTC
TRBJ1-5	15	NA	TRBV2	NA	CASSPDTYSNQPQHF	TGTGCCAGCAGTCCCGACACTTATAGCAATCAGCCCCAGCATTTT
TRBJ2-2	19	NA	TRBV4-2	TRBD1	CASSLGTGGSVRNTGELFF	TGTGCCAGCAGCCTAGGGACAGGGGGCTCAGTGAGGAACACCGGGGAGCTGTTTTTT
TRBJ2-7	15	NA	TRBV11-3	NA	CASSLGRASPLEQYF	TGTGCCAGCAGCTTAGGCAGGGCCTCACCCCTGGAGCAGTACTTC
TRBJ1-4	14	NA	TRBV19	TRBD1	CASSRGQVVEKLFF	TGTGCCAGTAGTCGCGGACAGGTCGTTGAAAAACTGTTTTTT
TRBJ2-1	13	NA	TRBV30	TRBD2	CAWSPGGVNEQFF	TGTGCCTGGAGCCCGGGGGGGGTAAATGAGCAGTTCTTC
TRBJ2-6	21	NA	TRBV12-5	TRBD2	CASGLVFPGLAGFSGANVLTF	TGTGCTAGTGGTTTGGTCTTCCCGGGACTAGCGGGCTTCTCTGGGGCCAACGTCCTGACTTTC
TRBJ1-2	15	NA	TRBV6-5	TRBD1	CASSPTGQVPIGYTF	TGTGCCAGCAGTCCAACGGGACAGGTCCCCATTGGCTACACCTTC
TRBJ2-5	13	NA	TRBV6-6	TRBD1	CASSGQGRETQYF	TGTGCCAGCAGCGGACAGGGTCGGGAGACCCAGTACTTC
TRBJ2-3	14	NA	TRBV5-1	NA	CASRLALSTDTQYF	TGCGCCAGCAGGCTTGCGCTTAGCACAGATACGCAGTATTTT
TRBJ2-5	11	NA	TRBV20-1	NA	CSARQQETQYF	TGCAGTGCTAGACAGCAAGAGACCCAGTACTTC
TRBJ1-5	16	NA	TRBV7-9	NA	CASSLGAGENDQPQHF	TGTGCCAGCAGCTTAGGGGCAGGGGAGAACGATCAGCCCCAGCATTTT
TRBJ2-2	14	NA	TRBV5-1	NA	CASSTNSYTGELFF	TGCGCCAGCAGCACCAACAGCTACACCGGGGAGCTGTTTTTT
TRBJ1-6	16	NA	TRBV5-1	NA	CASSTDRTFGTSPLHF	TGCGCCAGCAGCACAGACAGGACCTTCGGAACGTCACCCCTCCACTTT
TRBJ2-7	12	NA	TRBV29-1	TRBD1	CSVHGTANEQYF	TGCAGCGTCCACGGGACAGCGAACGAGCAGTACTTC
TRBJ2-7	14	NA	TRBV5-5	NA	CASSFVVQNYEQYF	TGTGCCAGCAGCTTCGTCGTTCAGAACTACGAGCAGTACTTC
TRBJ2-3	17	NA	TRBV5-1	NA	CASSLMGLGGPGDTQYF	TGCGCCAGCAGCTTGATGGGCTTGGGGGGGCCTGGAGATACGCAGTATTTT
TRBJ1-6	12	NA	TRBV5-4	NA	CASSSYNSPLHF	TGTGCCAGCAGCTCTTATAATTCACCCCTCCACTTT
TRBJ2-7	14	NA	TRBV6-1	TRBD1	CASPRQGARGEQYF	TGTGCCAGCCCTCGACAGGGGGCTCGGGGCGAGCAGTACTTC
TRBJ2-1	16	NA	TRBV10-1	TRBD2	CASTPRSAGGWDEQFF	TGCGCCAGCACCCCGAGGAGCGCGGGAGGTTGGGATGAGCAGTTCTTC
TRBJ2-3	14	NA	TRBV11-2	TRBD2	CASSPAGGNHPEYF	TGTGCCAGCAGCCCCGCGGGGGGGAACCACCCTGAGTATTTT
TRBJ2-1	11	NA	TRBV6-6	NA	CASSTRNEQFF	TGTGCCAGCAGCACTAGGAATGAGCAGTTCTTC
TRBJ2-7	10	few	TRBV10-3	NA	CATQDYEQYF	TGTGCCACCCAGGACTACGAGCAGTACTTC
TRBJ2-5	16	NA	TRBV7-8	NA	CASSPGTQGHQETQYF	TGTGCCAGCAGCCCGGGAACTCAGGGGCACCAAGAGACCCAGTACTTC
TRBJ2-5	14	NA	TRBV10-3	NA	CAITQGGGQETQYF	TGTGCCATCACCCAGGGGGGTGGACAAGAGACCCAGTACTTC